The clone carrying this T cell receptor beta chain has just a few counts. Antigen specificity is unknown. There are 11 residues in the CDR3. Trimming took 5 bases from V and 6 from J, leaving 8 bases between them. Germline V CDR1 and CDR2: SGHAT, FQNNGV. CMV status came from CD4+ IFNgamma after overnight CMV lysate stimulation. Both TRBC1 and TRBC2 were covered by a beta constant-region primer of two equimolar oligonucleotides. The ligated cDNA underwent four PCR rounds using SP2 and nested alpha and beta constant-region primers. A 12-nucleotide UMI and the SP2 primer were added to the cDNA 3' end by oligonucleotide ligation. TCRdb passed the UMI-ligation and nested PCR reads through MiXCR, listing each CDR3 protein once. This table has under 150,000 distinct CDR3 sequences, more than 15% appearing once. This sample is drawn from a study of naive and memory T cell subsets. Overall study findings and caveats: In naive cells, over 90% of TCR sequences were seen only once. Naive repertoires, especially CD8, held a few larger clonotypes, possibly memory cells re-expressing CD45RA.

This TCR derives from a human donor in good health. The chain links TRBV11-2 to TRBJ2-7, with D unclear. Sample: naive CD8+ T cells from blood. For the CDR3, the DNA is TGTGCCAGCAGCCAGTTACGCGAGCAGTACTTC. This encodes CASSQLREQYF.